These 22 T cell receptor beta chains came from one sample sequenced in a study of T cells expressing NK-cell markers. After re-calling the 5' RACE reads, TCRdb lists one entry per CDR3 protein, DNA absent. The sample is made up of 500,000 or so distinct CDR3 sequences, and the top ten hold approximately 3.6% of it. Sequenced material: blood T cells: a sorted CD56 or NKG2C T cell subset, CD4+ or CD8+ T cells, or bulk PBMC T cells (not recorded which). The receptors were sampled from a man between 18 and 35 years old in good health.

The J gene is TRBJ2-7, the V gene TRBV9; the D call of TRBD1 rests on TCRdb alone, since no DNA is present to check it. CDR3 length: 14 amino acids. The germline gives CDR1 SGDLS, CDR2 YYNGEE. The CDR3 sequence is CASSVSGGPYEQYF.

CDR3 sequence: CASSTNRGGANVLTF. The rearrangement uses TRBV7-3 and TRBJ2-6; with no DNA, the TCRdb D assignment of TRBD1 cannot be verified. The CDR3 is 15 residues long. Per the germline V gene, CDR1 is SGHTA and CDR2 is FQGTGA.

The chain couples TRBV25-1 to TRBJ1-1. Germline-derived CDR1 and CDR2 are MGHDK and SYGVNS. This CDR3 is 11 amino acids long. CDR3 loop: CASSRLSEAFF.

V is TRBV9 and J is TRBJ2-2; the TCRdb D gene call, TRBD1, has no DNA to confirm it. CDR3 length: 13 amino acids. Germline values: CDR1 SGDLS, CDR2 YYNGEE. CDR3: CASTSGPTGELFF.

This chain links TRBV24-1 with TRBJ2-5; TCRdb lists TRBD1, though no DNA is available to test this call. The CDR3 loop spans 14 amino acids. The germline V gene encodes CDR1 KGHDR and CDR2 SFDVKD. CDR3 amino acids: CATSDWGEVETQYF.

V gene TRBV7-9 combines with J gene TRBJ2-3. Per the germline V gene, CDR1 is SEHNR and CDR2 is FQNEAQ (reference sequence). The CDR3 extends over 13 amino acids. The CDR3 loop is CASSQRRTDTQYF.

This rearrangement joins TRBV28 to TRBJ1-5. The CDR3 has 13 residues. Per the germline V gene, CDR1 is MDHEN and CDR2 is SYDVKM. The chain's CDR3 is CASSDLGYQPQHF.

This rearrangement joins TRBV4-2 to TRBJ2-1; checking the TCRdb D call of TRBD2 is not possible without DNA. The CDR3 has 16 residues. CDR1 and CDR2 (germline): LGHNA, YNFKEQ. CDR3: CASSQEQQEGSNEQFF.

The V gene is TRBV10-3, the J gene TRBJ1-1; the D call from TCRdb, TRBD1, cannot be confirmed without DNA. The CDR3 totals 12 residues. The germline CDR1 and CDR2 sequences are ENHRY and SYGVKD. The CDR3 loop is CATWGGRTEAFF.

V and J are TRBV5-1 and TRBJ2-1; the D gene TCRdb calls, TRBD2, cannot be checked with no DNA. CDR1 is SGHRS, CDR2 YFSETQ, per germline. This CDR3 contains 15 residues. CDR3: CASRTTGTSRNEQFF.

This chain joins TRBV15 and TRBJ1-6. Germline V CDR1 and CDR2: LNHNV, YYDKDF (reference sequence). This CDR3 is 15 amino acids long. The CDR3 sequence: CATSRGGLDNSPLHF.

The chain couples TRBV29-1 to TRBJ1-1. The CDR3 extends over 13 amino acids. CDR1 is SQVTM and CDR2 is ANQGSEA in the germline V gene. The chain's CDR3 is CSVLPGEGTEAFF.

This sequence joins TRBV4-2 and TRBJ1-3. This CDR3 contains 15 residues. The germline V gene has CDR1 LGHNA and CDR2 YNFKEQ. The chain's CDR3 is CASSGHLNSGNTIYF.

The chain links TRBV12-3 or TRBV12-4 to TRBJ1-4. CDR3 length: 15 amino acids. The chain's CDR3 is CASSSMSSTNEKLFF.

The rearrangement links TRBV4-1 to TRBJ2-2; the TCRdb call, TRBD2, lacks DNA for checking. The germline CDR1 and CDR2 sequences are MGHRA and YSYEKL. The CDR3 extends over 17 amino acids. CDR3 sequence reads: CASSQDLLAGNTGELFF.

The chain links TRBV7-7 to TRBJ2-2; without DNA, the TCRdb call of TRBD1 cannot be checked. The CDR3 length is 14 residues. CDR1 is SSHAT, CDR2 FNYEAQ, per germline (reference sequence). This CDR3 reads CASSSGQLTGELFF.

The chain has TRBV12-3 or TRBV12-4 and TRBJ2-1; no DNA is available, so the TRBD2 call from TCRdb remains unchecked. The CDR3 is made up of 15 amino acids. The CDR3 region is CASSSSGRVGNEQFF.

This chain uses TRBV12-3 or TRBV12-4 with TRBJ1-1; the TCRdb D gene call, TRBD1, has no DNA to confirm it. This CDR3 has 14 amino acids. The CDR3 loop reads CASSLNRAATEAFF.

This chain links TRBV5-6 with TRBJ2-7; TCRdb's assignment of TRBD1 cannot be checked, as there is no DNA. Germline lookup yields CDR1 SGHDT and CDR2 YYEEEE. The CDR3 is 14 residues long. The chain's CDR3 is CASSSNRAYYEQYF.

V is TRBV20-1 and J is TRBJ1-2; the TCRdb D gene call, TRBD1, has no DNA to confirm it. Germline lookup yields CDR1 DFQATT and CDR2 SNEGSKA (reference sequence). The length of the CDR3 is 13 residues. CDR3 protein: CSASTGINYGYTF.

J is TRBJ1-4 and V is TRBV12-3 or TRBV12-4; lacking DNA, the TRBD1 call made by TCRdb goes unchecked. The CDR3 runs to 14 residues. The CDR3 sequence: CASSPRAVREKLFF.

V is TRBV29-1 and J is TRBJ2-3; the D call from TCRdb, TRBD2, cannot be confirmed without DNA. The germline V gene encodes CDR1 SQVTM and CDR2 ANQGSEA. The CDR3 covers 14 residues. The CDR3 spells CSVDSQGGVDTQYF.